One and the same sample provided the 21 T cell receptor beta chains below, sequenced in a study of T cell repertoires in cytomegalovirus infection. A single record per CDR3 protein comes from TCRdb applying MiXCR to the reads. The sample gives approximately 500,000 distinct CDR3 sequences, 16% of which show up once; 24% is in the top ten. Sequencing used CD8+ T cells from PBMCs. The receptors derive from a human donor in good health (CMV status not recorded). Some clones in this sample may be carry-over from other donors' samples.

The J gene is TRBJ2-1, the V gene TRBV25-1; the match to TRBD2 covers 9 bases. The V gene end was trimmed by 4 bases and the J gene end by 7 bases; junction bases not matched to a gene: 17. This CDR3 is 18 amino acids long. From germline, CDR1 is MGHDK and CDR2 SYGVNS. The CDR3 region is CASSARGIAGALWNEQFF. CDR3 bases: TGTGCCAGCAGTGCCAGAGGGATAGCGGGGGCCCTCTGGAATGAGCAGTTCTTC. The full variable domain, its missing parts supplied by reference TRBV25-1 and TRBJ2-1, is EADIYQTPRYLVIGTGKKITLECSQTMGHDKMYWYQQDPGMELHLIHYSYGVNSTEKGDLSSESTVSRIRTEHFPLTLESARPSHTSQYLCASSARGIAGALWNEQFFGPGTRLTVL.

This chain joins TRBV20-1 and TRBJ2-3; possible D gene TRBD1, 5 bases. The CDR3 has 12 residues. Looked up from germline, CDR1 is DFQATT and CDR2 is SNEGSKA (reference sequence). Trimming removed 0 bases from V and 4 bases from J, with 5 bases in between. The CDR3 here is CSAREGADTQYF. CDR3 nucleotide sequence: TGCAGTGCTAGAGAAGGGGCAGATACGCAGTATTTT.

This clonotype has a count of ten or more. This chain's CDR3 is CASSQRSASGYNEQFF. CDR3 in DNA: TGTGCCAGCAGCCAAAGGTCCGCTAGCGGGTACAATGAGCAGTTCTTC. This chain joins TRBV4-2 and TRBJ2-1; 8 nucleotides line up with TRBD2. Unmatched junction bases numbered 7, after V lost 2 bases and J lost 4 bases. The germline CDR1 and CDR2 sequences are LGHNA and YNFKEQ. There are 16 residues in the CDR3.

The table lists this clonotype with many counts. The rearrangement links TRBV12-5 to TRBJ2-2; TRBD2 matches 8 bases. The CDR3 length is 17 residues. V dropped 5 bases and J dropped 2; count of bases not matched to a gene: 10. CDR1 LGHNT and CDR2 FRNRAP come from the germline V gene. The DNA of the CDR3 is TGTGCTAGTGGTGACAGCCCCGGGGGGGGAAACACCGGGGAGCTGTTTTTT. Translated, it gives CASGDSPGGGNTGELFF.

This clonotype was found once. The V and J genes are TRBV4-1 and TRBJ2-3; perhaps TRBD1 as D (6 bases). V lost 2 bases to trimming and J lost 4 bases, with 10 bases between them. This CDR3 is 14 amino acids long. The germline gives CDR1 MGHRA, CDR2 YSYEKL. The CDR3 loop reads CASSQPQGADTQYF. For the CDR3, the DNA is TGCGCCAGCAGCCAACCACAGGGAGCAGATACGCAGTATTTT.

Concerning this clonotype: A much larger clone lies a single base off, so this may be a read error. V is TRBV19 and J is TRBJ2-1, with TRBD2 matching over 7 bases. The CDR3 has 15 amino acids. CDR1 is LNHDA and CDR2 is SQIVND in the germline V gene (reference sequence). V dropped 5 bases and J dropped 8; count of bases not matched to a gene: 12. The CDR3 spells CASSWGGPGRDEQFF. CDR3 DNA: TGTGCCAGTAGTTGGGGGGGACCGGGTCGCGATGAGCAGTTCTTC.

Points on this clonotype: The junction departs from the called germline gene at one end, perhaps through a read error. The chain carries TRBV7-6 and TRBJ2-3, with a tentative D call TRBD2 (5 bases). Germline assignment: CDR1 SGHVS and CDR2 FNYEAQ. The CDR3 sequence is 13 residues long. In DNA form, the CDR3 reads TGTGCCAGCACCTTAGCGTGGGCAAATACGCAGTATTTT. Amino acids: CASTLAWANTQYF.

Regarding this clonotype: Relative to the germline gene, one junction end is altered; a read error may explain this. The chain links TRBV4-1 to TRBJ2-3, with D perhaps matching TRBD2 (5 bases). There are 15 residues in the CDR3. From germline, CDR1 is MGHRA and CDR2 YSYEKL. The CDR3 loop reads CASGQVGLSTDTQYF. Written as DNA, the CDR3 is TGCGCCAGCGGCCAAGTAGGACTTAGCACAGATACGCAGTATTTT.

This clonotype has at least ten counts. The rearrangement links TRBV12-3 or TRBV12-4 to TRBJ1-1, with 11 bases aligning to TRBD1. V was clipped by 7 bases and J by 4 bases; unmatched bases: 8. The CDR3 extends over 15 amino acids. CDR3 amino acids: CASTQGDRGTTEAFF. The CDR3 bases are TGTGCCAGCACTCAAGGGGACAGGGGGACCACTGAAGCTTTCTTT.

This clonotype showed up just a few times. The chain couples TRBV20-1 to TRBJ2-7; 8 positions match TRBD1. The V gene's germline CDR1 is DFQATT and CDR2 SNEGSKA (reference sequence). The ends lost 2 bases at V and 1 base at J; junction bases unmatched: 4. This CDR3 spans 14 amino acids. CDR3 protein: CSARFRDRSYEQYF. CDR3 nucleotide sequence: TGCAGTGCTAGATTCCGGGACAGGTCCTACGAGCAGTACTTC.

This clonotype was picked up many times. The rearrangement links TRBV27 to TRBJ1-1; D gene ambiguous. CDR3 size: 16 residues. Per germline, CDR1 MNHEY and CDR2 SMNVEV (reference sequence). The V end lost 3 bases, the J end lost 0 bases, and 14 bases lay between the germline ends. CDR3 sequence (DNA): TGTGCCAGCAGTTTGTCCACATACGATTTGAACACTGAAGCTTTCTTT. As protein: CASSLSTYDLNTEAFF.

V is TRBV27 and J is TRBJ2-5, with D perhaps matching TRBD2 (7 bases). The CDR3 sequence is 15 residues long. Germline V lookup: CDR1 MNHEY, CDR2 SMNVEV (reference sequence). Trimming stripped 6 bases from V and 5 bases from J, with 19 bases between. The CDR3 here is CASSGPGGLGETQYF. The CDR3 nucleotides are TGTGCCAGCAGCGGGCCGGGGGGCCTGGGGGAGACCCAGTACTTC.

This clonotype was counted a few times. V gene TRBV5-1 combines with J gene TRBJ1-4, with D unclear. The germline gives CDR1 SGHRS, CDR2 YFSETQ. Trimming took 0 bases from V and 5 from J, leaving 8 bases between them. There are 14 residues in the CDR3. The CDR3 sequence: CASSLDGFNEKLFF. The CDR3 nucleotides are TGCGCCAGCAGCTTGGACGGGTTCAATGAAAAACTGTTTTTT.

This clonotype has a count of ten or more. This rearrangement joins TRBV7-9 to TRBJ2-7, with 7 bases lining up with TRBD2. The V gene end was trimmed by 8 bases and the J gene end by 4 bases; junction bases not matched to a gene: 8. The CDR3 consists of 13 residues. Germline V gives CDR1 SEHNR, CDR2 FQNEAQ (reference sequence). The CDR3 region has the DNA TGTGCCAGCGGTGGGACTATCTCTTACGAGCAGTACTTC. This codes for CASGGTISYEQYF.

This clonotype is a singleton in its sample. The chain joins TRBV7-3 to TRBJ2-7, with TRBD2 identical over 13 bases. V lost 5 bases, J lost 7 bases, and 5 bases stayed unmatched. The CDR3 runs to 14 residues. The germline V gene encodes CDR1 SGHTA and CDR2 FQGTGA. This chain's CDR3 is CASSTSGGAREQYF. The CDR3 bases are TGTGCCAGCAGCACTAGCGGGGGGGCAAGAGAGCAGTACTTC.

This clonotype was detected many times. The chain joins TRBV20-1 to TRBJ2-7; 9 bases are a match to TRBD2. CDR3 length equals 16 residues. J was trimmed by 2 bases and V by 2 bases; bases with no gene match: 10. From germline, CDR1 is DFQATT and CDR2 SNEGSKA (reference sequence). The CDR3 reads CSARSLAGTRTYEQYF. The DNA of the CDR3 is TGCAGTGCTAGATCGCTAGCGGGGACCCGTACCTACGAGCAGTACTTC.

This clonotype was observed at least ten times. The chain has TRBV7-9 and TRBJ1-2; D unresolved. Per germline, CDR1 SEHNR and CDR2 FQNEAQ (reference sequence). The CDR3 runs 15 residues. The V end lost 5 bases, the J end lost 0 bases, and 13 bases lay between the germline ends. DNA for the CDR3: TGTGCCAGCAGCCCGACGGGCTTCTCTAACTATGGCTACACCTTC. It encodes CASSPTGFSNYGYTF.

This clonotype showed up many times. V gene TRBV7-9 combines with J gene TRBJ1-6; no reliable D call. Germline values: CDR1 SEHNR, CDR2 FQNEAQ (reference sequence). Trimming left V 5 bases short and J 9 bases short, with 17 bases between. The CDR3 is 15 amino acids. CDR3 residues: CASSPGVPMGSPLHF. Here the CDR3 DNA reads TGTGCCAGCAGCCCTGGGGTTCCTATGGGTTCACCCCTCCACTTT.

In this sample, this clonotype turned up many times. The chain links TRBV5-4 to TRBJ2-5, with D hard to call. Germline V lookup: CDR1 SGHNT, CDR2 YYREEE (reference sequence). CDR3 length equals 16 residues. Trimming removed 4 bases at V and 0 bases at J, with 16 bases between. The CDR3 DNA reads TGTGCCAGCAGCCTCACCCTAGGGATGTACCAAGAGACCCAGTACTTC. Its translation is CASSLTLGMYQETQYF. Full variable domain (remainder filled in from reference TRBV5-4 and TRBJ2-5): ETGVTQSPTHLIKTRGQQVTLRCSSQSGHNTVSWYQQALGQGPQFIFQYYREEENGRGNFPPRFSGLQFPNYSSELNVNALELDDSALYLCASSLTLGMYQETQYFGPGTRLLVL.

This clonotype has ten or more counts. The V gene is TRBV6-1, the J gene TRBJ2-7, with 9 bases lining up with TRBD1. This CDR3 spans 17 amino acids. V was pared by 1 base and J by 3 bases, with 10 bases of the junction left unmatched. Looked up from germline, CDR1 is MNHNS and CDR2 is SASEGT. The CDR3 DNA reads as TGTGCCAGCAGTGAAGGTCGGGGTGTGGGACAGGGCTACGAGCAGTACTTC. Translating it yields CASSEGRGVGQGYEQYF.

This clonotype was observed many times. The genes are TRBV12-3 or TRBV12-4 and TRBJ2-2; D may match TRBD1 or TRBD2 (5 bases each). The CDR3 totals 14 residues. Trimming pared 7 bases from V and 5 bases from J, leaving 14 bases between. In DNA, the CDR3 is TGTGCCAGCATCCCTACCTGGGGGACCGGGGAGCTGTTTTTT. Its protein is CASIPTWGTGELFF.